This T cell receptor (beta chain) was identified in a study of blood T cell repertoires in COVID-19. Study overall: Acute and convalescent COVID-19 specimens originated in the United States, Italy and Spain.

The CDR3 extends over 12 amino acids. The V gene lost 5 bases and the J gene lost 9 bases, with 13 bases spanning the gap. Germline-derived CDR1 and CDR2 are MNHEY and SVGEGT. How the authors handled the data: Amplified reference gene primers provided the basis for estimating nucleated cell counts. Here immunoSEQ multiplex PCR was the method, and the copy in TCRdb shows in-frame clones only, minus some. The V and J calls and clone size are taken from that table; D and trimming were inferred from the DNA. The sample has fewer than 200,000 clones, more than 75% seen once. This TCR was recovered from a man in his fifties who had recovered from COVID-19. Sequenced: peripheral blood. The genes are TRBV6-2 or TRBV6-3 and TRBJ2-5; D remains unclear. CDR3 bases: TGTGCCAGCAGTCCCCCCGCGAACCCCCAGTACTTC. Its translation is CASSPPANPQYF.